This passage covers 22 T cell receptor beta chains from one sample sequenced in a study of blood T cells in healthy people across ages. A J-beta primer mix and a sample-barcoded 5' primer were used in a second PCR of roughly 6 to 11 cycles. One entry per CDR3 protein results from TCRdb running MiXCR on the 5' RACE reads. The sample lists around 500,000 distinct CDR3 sequences; about 27% were seen once. These data were likewise used in another study, on T cells of mothers and their children.

The sequenced sample was blood. The receptors shown here come from a boy aged 2 to 10 in good health.

This clonotype was seen only a few times. The chain employs TRBV12-5 and TRBJ2-3, with D perhaps matching TRBD2 (6 bases). Germline V lookup: CDR1 LGHNT, CDR2 FRNRAP. CDR3 length: 14 residues. V was clipped by 2 bases and J by 11 bases, with 17 bases between them. The CDR3 protein is CASGLPPRDLRQYF. Here the CDR3 DNA reads TGTGCTAGTGGTTTGCCCCCCCGGGACTTGAGGCAGTATTTT.

The genes are TRBV5-6 and TRBJ2-1, with D uncertain. The J call could be wrong; TRBJ2-5 is a better fit for the DNA end. The CDR3 covers 14 residues. CDR1 and CDR2 from the germline V gene are SGHDT and YYEEEE. DNA of the CDR3: TGTGCCAGCAGCTCTAAGCAGCTGGAGAGGACCCAGTACTTC. Translation: CASSSKQLERTQYF.

The rearrangement joins TRBV30 to TRBJ2-2; TRBD2 matches 7 bases. The J segment lost 4 bases and the V segment lost 4 bases, leaving 6 bases of the junction unmatched. Germline assignment: CDR1 GTSNPN and CDR2 SVGIG (reference sequence). CDR3 length: 14 residues. CDR3 region: CAWTQGGGTGELFF. The DNA for the CDR3 is TGTGCCTGGACCCAGGGCGGGGGCACCGGGGAGCTGTTTTTT.

This clonotype was seen only a few times. This sequence joins TRBV12-3 or TRBV12-4 and TRBJ1-2; D may be TRBD1 (5 bases). With 6 bases removed from V and 1 base from J, the gap between germline ends came to 9 bases. There are 13 residues in the CDR3. In nucleotides, the CDR3 is TGTGCCAGCAGGGGGGGGAATAACTATGGCTACACCTTC. Protein product: CASRGGNNYGYTF.

DNA of the CDR3: TGTGCCAGCAGCCACTTAGGGGCCAGGTGGCGAGAGACCCAGTACTTC. Residues: CASSHLGARWRETQYF. This chain connects TRBV7-9 to TRBJ2-5, with D possibly being TRBD1 (5 bases). V was clipped by 5 bases and J by 4 bases, with 20 bases between them. Looked up from germline, CDR1 is SEHNR and CDR2 is FQNEAQ (reference sequence). The CDR3 sequence is 16 residues long.

This clonotype has just a few counts. The CDR3 loop is CASSLIREKLFF. DNA of the CDR3: TGTGCCAGCAGTTTGATTCGGGAAAAACTGTTTTTT. This chain connects TRBV12-3 or TRBV12-4 to TRBJ1-4; no clear D gene. The CDR3 contains 12 residues. Trimming shortened V by 3 bases and J by 8 bases, and 7 bases separated the two germline ends.

In its sample, this clonotype was seen many times. The CDR3 reads CSASTSGGVKNIQYF. In DNA, the CDR3 is TGCAGCGCCTCGACTAGCGGGGGCGTCAAAAACATTCAGTACTTC. The rearrangement uses TRBV29-1 and TRBJ2-4, with 12 positions matching TRBD2. The trim removed 7 bases at V and 3 bases at J, leaving 7 bases unmatched. The germline V gene encodes CDR1 SQVTM and CDR2 ANQGSEA. This CDR3 has 15 amino acids.

This clonotype was seen at least ten times. The J gene is TRBJ2-5, the V gene TRBV12-3 or TRBV12-4, with D unclear. The CDR3 runs to 13 residues. Trimming removed 3 bases at V and 2 bases at J, with 7 bases between. This chain's CDR3 is CASSFGLQETQYF. Written as DNA, the CDR3 is TGTGCCAGCAGTTTCGGGTTGCAAGAGACCCAGTACTTC.

To note about this clonotype: Compared with germline, one end of the junction differs, possibly owing to a read error. J is TRBJ2-3 and V is TRBV2; 8 bases are shared with TRBD2. The CDR3 sequence is 15 residues long. CDR1 and CDR2 (germline): SNHLY, FYNNEI. This chain's CDR3 is CASSPGLAFTDMQYF. The CDR3 bases are TGTGCCAGCAGTCCCGGACTAGCCTTCACAGATATGCAGTATTTT.

The chain combines TRBV10-3 with TRBJ1-1; 10 nucleotides line up with TRBD1. The germline CDR1 and CDR2 sequences are ENHRY and SYGVKD. The CDR3 loop spans 15 amino acids. V shed 7 bases, J shed 4 bases, and the junction held 9 bases outside the gene matches. CDR3 region: CAINDQTGGPTEAFF. The CDR3 DNA is TGTGCCATCAACGACCAGACAGGGGGCCCCACTGAAGCTTTCTTT.

This clonotype was observed a few times. The V call is TRBV10-3, the J call TRBJ1-4; D may be TRBD1 (5 bases). V lost 0 bases, J lost 9 bases, and 8 bases lay in between. Germline lookup yields CDR1 ENHRY and CDR2 SYGVKD. The CDR3 runs 13 residues. The CDR3 coding sequence is TGTGCCATCAGTGAGTCGGGGGGTAAAAAACTGTTTTTT. Protein: CAISESGGKKLFF.

This clonotype has just a few counts. J is TRBJ1-6 and V is TRBV6-5, with 10 bases identical to TRBD1. The CDR3 is 18 amino acids. Trimming took 2 bases from V and 0 from J; bases not matched to a gene: 4. Germline lookup yields CDR1 MNHEY and CDR2 SVGAGI. The CDR3 region is CASSYPGQGSSYNSPLHF. The DNA for the CDR3 is TGTGCCAGCAGTTACCCGGGACAGGGGAGCTCCTATAATTCACCCCTCCACTTT.

This clonotype was detected ten times or more. The DNA of the CDR3 is TGTGCCAGCAGCCATCCGGTTGTAGGAACTGAAGCTTTCTTT. As protein: CASSHPVVGTEAFF. This chain uses TRBV7-2 with TRBJ1-1, with D unresolved. Germline CDR1 is SGHTA and CDR2 is FQGNSA. V was shortened by 5 bases and J by 5 bases, with 15 bases between the two germline ends. The CDR3 runs 14 residues.

V usage is TRBV30 and J usage is TRBJ1-1, with D hard to call. Germline V gene sequence: CDR1 GTSNPN, CDR2 SVGIG (reference sequence). Trimming stripped 3 bases from V and 8 bases from J, with 19 bases between. The CDR3 is made up of 14 amino acids. CDR3 nucleotide sequence: TGTGCCTGGAGAGTGGTGGGGTGGACGGCGGAAGCTTTCTTT. It codes for CAWRVVGWTAEAFF.

This clonotype was seen at least ten times. The gene calls are TRBV11-2 and TRBJ2-1; D unclear. The CDR3 has 14 residues. Looked up from germline, CDR1 is SGHAT and CDR2 is FQNNGV. The germline V and J ends were trimmed by 1 base and 4 bases, with 8 bases remaining between them. Written as DNA, the CDR3 is TGTGCCAGCAGCTTAGCACTGGCTTACAATGAGCAGTTCTTC. Protein product: CASSLALAYNEQFF.

In nucleotides, the CDR3 is TGTGCCAGCAGCCAAGACTCGGGACAGTACCAAGAGACCCAGTACTTC. It encodes CASSQDSGQYQETQYF. The gene calls are TRBV3-1 and TRBJ2-5; 7 bases align to TRBD1. The CDR3 consists of 16 residues. J was trimmed by 0 bases and V by 0 bases; bases with no gene match: 4. Germline V gene sequence: CDR1 LGHDT, CDR2 YNNKEL (reference sequence).

This clonotype was counted between two and nine times. V gene TRBV7-9 combines with J gene TRBJ1-2, with a tentative D call TRBD1 (5 bases). The CDR3 runs 12 residues. Germline V gives CDR1 SEHNR, CDR2 FQNEAQ (reference sequence). Trimming removed 1 base from V and 8 bases from J, with 8 bases in between. CDR3 sequence: CASSLVRDGYTF. The CDR3 DNA sequence: TGTGCCAGCAGCTTAGTGCGGGACGGCTACACCTTC.

In its sample, this clonotype was seen a few times. V gene TRBV7-9 combines with J gene TRBJ1-3; D unresolved. V lost 1 base and J lost 7, with 11 bases in between. CDR3 size: 14 residues. CDR1 and CDR2 (germline): SEHNR, FQNEAQ (reference sequence). CDR3 nucleotides: TGTGCCAGCAGCTTAGGAGGCGTAAGGAACACCATATATTTT. This gives the protein CASSLGGVRNTIYF.

This clonotype appeared once. The chain couples TRBV5-1 to TRBJ2-2, with D tentatively TRBD1 or TRBD2 (5 bases each). The germline V gene has CDR1 SGHRS and CDR2 YFSETQ. CDR3 length: 16 residues. Trimming cost V 4 bases and J 0 bases, with 13 bases left between them. DNA for the CDR3: TGCGCCAGCAGCCCCCCGGGACGCCCGAACACCGGGGAGCTGTTTTTT. Protein product: CASSPPGRPNTGELFF.

This clonotype was picked up a small number of times. The chain is built from TRBV30 and TRBJ2-2, with D possibly TRBD2 on 6 matching bases. The germline CDR1 and CDR2 sequences are GTSNPN and SVGIG (reference sequence). This CDR3 spans 14 amino acids. V was trimmed by 0 bases and J by 6 bases, leaving 11 bases between them. The CDR3 nucleotides are TGTGCCTGGAGTGTCCCGGGACTGCCCGGGGAGCTGTTTTTT. Protein: CAWSVPGLPGELFF.

The V call is TRBV7-6, the J call TRBJ2-1; D tentatively reads TRBD1 or TRBD2 (6 bases each). This CDR3 region has 16 residues. Germline CDR1 is SGHVS and CDR2 is FNYEAQ. Trimming left V 3 bases short and J 8 bases short, with 20 bases between. CDR3 residues: CASSFSGAGDLDEQFF. The DNA of the CDR3 is TGTGCCAGCAGCTTTTCGGGGGCAGGGGACCTCGATGAGCAGTTCTTC.

This chain links TRBV9 with TRBJ2-5; the match to TRBD2 covers 9 bases. The V segment lost 4 bases and the J segment 1 base; nucleotides outside the gene matches: 2. The CDR3 sequence is 14 residues long. CDR1 and CDR2 (germline): SGDLS, YYNGEE. CDR3 DNA: TGTGCCAGCAGCCAGACTAGCGGCCAAGAGACCCAGTACTTC. Its protein product is CASSQTSGQETQYF.